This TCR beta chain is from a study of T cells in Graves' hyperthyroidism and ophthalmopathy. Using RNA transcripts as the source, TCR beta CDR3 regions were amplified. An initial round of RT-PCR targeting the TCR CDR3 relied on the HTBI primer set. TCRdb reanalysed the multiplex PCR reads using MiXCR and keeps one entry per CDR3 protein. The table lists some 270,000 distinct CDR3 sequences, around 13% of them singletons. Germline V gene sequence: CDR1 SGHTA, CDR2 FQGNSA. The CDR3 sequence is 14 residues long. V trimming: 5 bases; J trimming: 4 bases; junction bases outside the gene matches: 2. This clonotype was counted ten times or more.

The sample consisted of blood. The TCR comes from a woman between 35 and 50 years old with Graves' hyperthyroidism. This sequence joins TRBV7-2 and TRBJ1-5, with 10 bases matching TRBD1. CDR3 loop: CASSGQGGNQPQHF. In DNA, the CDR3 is TGTGCCAGCAGCGGACAGGGGGGTAATCAGCCCCAGCATTTT.